These 20 T cell receptor beta chains originate from one sample sequenced in a study of T cell responses to AZD1222 COVID-19 vaccine. Sequenced by immunoSEQ multiplex PCR; TCRdb stores in-frame clones only, minus some. The sample lists around 110,000 clones; around 92% were seen once. The source material was peripheral blood, sampled on day 0 of AZD1222 vaccination. The receptors were sampled from an adult in good health.

The chain joins TRBV19 to TRBJ2-2; 9 positions agree with TRBD2. The J segment lost 8 bases and the V segment lost 3 bases, leaving 7 bases of the junction unmatched. The CDR3 runs to 15 residues. Germline CDR1 is LNHDA and CDR2 is SQIVND (reference sequence). The CDR3 region is CASSIGLAGRGELFF. The DNA of the CDR3 is TGTGCCAGTAGTATCGGTCTAGCGGGAAGAGGGGAGCTGTTTTTT.

This chain joins TRBV12-3 or TRBV12-4 and TRBJ2-7, with D possibly being TRBD1 (6 bases). The CDR3 runs to 13 residues. V shed 6 bases and J shed 2 bases, with 11 bases lying between them. The CDR3 here is CASSTGTPYEQYF. The CDR3, as DNA: TGTGCCAGCAGCACCGGGACACCCTACGAGCAGTACTTC.

The rearrangement joins TRBV24-1 to TRBJ2-1; D could derive from TRBD1 or TRBD2 (5 bases each). Germline V gene data show CDR1 as KGHDR and CDR2 as SFDVKD. Trimming stripped 0 bases from V and 9 bases from J, with 5 bases between. This CDR3 contains 12 residues. The CDR3 sequence is CATSDLGGEQFF. In DNA form, the CDR3 reads TGTGCCACCAGTGATTTGGGGGGTGAGCAGTTCTTC.

For this clone: Other DNA sequences in the sample encode the same CDR3. The genes are TRBV3-1 (or the pseudogene TRBV3-2) and TRBJ2-5; no reliable D call. CDR3 length equals 12 residues. V lost 1 base, J lost 4 bases, and 4 bases lay in between. Per the germline V gene, CDR1 is LGHDT and CDR2 is YNNKEL (reference sequence). The CDR3 sequence: CASSQGRETQYF. The CDR3 DNA reads TGTGCCAGCAGCCAAGGTCGAGAGACCCAGTACTTC.

The rearrangement links TRBV27 to TRBJ2-1; the D gene is possibly TRBD2 (5 bases). The CDR3 sequence is 11 residues long. Germline V CDR1 and CDR2: MNHEY, SMNVEV (reference sequence). V was pared by 2 bases and J by 10 bases, with 6 bases between. The DNA for the CDR3 is TGTGCCAGCAGTTTAGGACTCGAGCAGTTCTTC. It specifies CASSLGLEQFF.

In this sample, this clone turned up once. J is TRBJ2-1 and V is TRBV28; 9 bases map to TRBD2. Germline CDR1 is MDHEN and CDR2 is SYDVKM. The CDR3 is 12 residues long. The V segment lost 4 bases and the J segment 12 bases; nucleotides outside the gene matches: 4. The CDR3 protein is CASSSLAGVQFF. CDR3 DNA: TGTGCCAGCAGTTCTTTAGCGGGAGTGCAGTTCTTC. Looking up the rest from reference TRBV28 and TRBJ2-1 gives the full variable domain: DVKVTQSSRYLVKRTGEKVFLECVQDMDHENMFWYRQDPGLGLRLIYFSYDVKMKEKGDIPEGYSVSREKKERFSLILESASTNQTSMYLCASSSLAGVQFFGPGTRLTVL.

V is TRBV9 and J is TRBJ2-2; maybe TRBD2 (7 bases). The V gene's germline CDR1 is SGDLS and CDR2 YYNGEE. The CDR3 is made up of 14 amino acids. The V gene lost 7 bases and the J gene lost 6 bases, with 16 bases spanning the gap. In DNA form, the CDR3 reads TGTGCCAGCTCGTCGGGGGGCGCGCCCGGGGAGCTGTTTTTT. Its translation: CASSSGGAPGELFF.

The rearrangement links TRBV19 to TRBJ1-5; 9 bases are shared with TRBD1. The junction had 6 bases not matched to a gene; V was cut back by 10 bases and J by 5 bases. From germline, CDR1 is LNHDA and CDR2 SQIVND (reference sequence). This CDR3 is 13 amino acids long. CDR3 sequence (DNA): TGTGCCACTCAGGACAGGGGATATCAGCCCCAGCATTTT. Protein product: CATQDRGYQPQHF.

This chain joins TRBV6-5 and TRBJ2-3; TRBD1 aligns across 8 bases. Germline loops: CDR1 MNHEY, CDR2 SVGAGI. This CDR3 is 12 amino acids long. V was clipped by 10 bases and J by 4 bases; unmatched bases: 4. The CDR3 DNA follows: TGTGCCACCCGGACAGGGTCAGATACGCAGTATTTT. It translates to CATRTGSDTQYF.

The chain combines TRBV28 with TRBJ1-2; D is ambiguous. The CDR3 extends over 15 amino acids. CDR1 and CDR2 from the germline V gene are MDHEN and SYDVKM. Trimming stripped 3 bases from V and 4 bases from J, with 15 bases between. The chain's CDR3 is CASSFLEPDLYGYTF. CDR3 coding DNA: TGTGCCAGCAGTTTCCTCGAGCCGGACCTCTATGGCTACACCTTC.

Comments on this clone: Because the CDR3's place on the DNA is in doubt, the DNA is left out and the CDR3 is given as listed by TCRdb. The gene calls are TRBV28 and TRBJ1-6. The germline CDR1 and CDR2 sequences are MDHEN and SYDVKM. The CDR3 has 14 amino acids, counting both end residues. CDR3 region: CASSLFGNGSPLHF.

The chain employs TRBV28 and TRBJ2-5, with D perhaps matching TRBD1 (5 bases). This CDR3 is 13 amino acids long. Germline V gene sequence: CDR1 MDHEN, CDR2 SYDVKM. Trimming shortened V by 2 bases and J by 5 bases, and 9 bases separated the two germline ends. The CDR3 coding sequence is TGTGCCAGCAGTTTAATTGGGGCGGAGACCCAGTACTTC. Its protein product is CASSLIGAETQYF. Drawing the rest from reference TRBV28 and TRBJ2-5, the complete variable domain is DVKVTQSSRYLVKRTGEKVFLECVQDMDHENMFWYRQDPGLGLRLIYFSYDVKMKEKGDIPEGYSVSREKKERFSLILESASTNQTSMYLCASSLIGAETQYFGPGTRLLVL.

The chain couples TRBV10-3 to TRBJ1-2, with D uncertain. The V and J ends lost 6 bases and 3 bases respectively, with 14 bases between them. This CDR3 contains 14 residues. Germline lookup yields CDR1 ENHRY and CDR2 SYGVKD. DNA of the CDR3: TGTGCCATCAGGAGGGAGGCAGGCTACTATGGCTACACCTTC. Translated, it gives CAIRREAGYYGYTF.

The chain is built from TRBV6-2 or TRBV6-3 and TRBJ2-6; weak D call: TRBD2 (6 bases). Germline V gene sequence: CDR1 MNHEY, CDR2 SVGEGT. Trimming shortened V by 6 bases and J by 4 bases, and 13 bases separated the two germline ends. CDR3 length: 15 residues. CDR3 region: CASSGGNSGANVLTF. The CDR3 coding sequence is TGTGCCAGCAGCGGGGGTAATTCGGGGGCCAACGTCCTGACTTTC.

The chain couples TRBV7-9 to TRBJ1-4, with D tentatively TRBD1 (5 bases). Germline V gene data show CDR1 as SEHNR and CDR2 as FQNEAQ (reference sequence). The CDR3 totals 14 residues. V dropped 3 bases and J dropped 6 bases, with 11 bases sitting between them. The CDR3 here is CASSFRDRDEKLFF. The CDR3 DNA sequence: TGTGCCAGCAGCTTTAGAGACAGAGATGAAAAACTGTTTTTT.

CDR3 amino acids: CASSLTGDRQPQHF. As DNA, the CDR3 is TGTGCCAGTAGTTTAACAGGGGATCGTCAGCCCCAGCATTTT. The chain couples TRBV19 to TRBJ1-5, with 7 bases matching TRBD1. CDR1 and CDR2 (germline): LNHDA, SQIVND (reference sequence). This CDR3 region has 14 residues. Unmatched junction bases numbered 7, after V lost 5 bases and J lost 6 bases.

V is TRBV19 and J is TRBJ2-1; possibly TRBD1 or TRBD2 for D (5 bases each). This CDR3 region has 13 residues. Trimming left V 4 bases short and J 7 bases short, with 11 bases between. CDR1 and CDR2 (germline): LNHDA, SQIVND (reference sequence). The CDR3 nucleotides read TGTGCCAGTAGTAACTTTGGGGGAAATGAGCAGTTCTTC. Amino acids: CASSNFGGNEQFF. The full variable domain, completed using reference TRBV19 and TRBJ2-1, is DGGITQSPKYLFRKEGQNVTLSCEQNLNHDAMYWYRQDPGQGLRLIYYSQIVNDFQKGDIAEGYSVSREKKESFPLTVTSAQKNPTAFYLCASSNFGGNEQFFGPGTRLTVL.

The rearrangement joins TRBV10-2 to TRBJ1-5; D is perhaps TRBD1 (6 bases). The CDR3 length is 15 residues. Germline CDR1 reads WSHSY; CDR2 reads SAAADI. V was cut by 0 bases and J by 7 bases, with 13 bases left in between. In DNA, the CDR3 is TGCGCCAGCAGTGAGTCGTGGGCAGGGGCCCAGCCCCAGCATTTT. It translates to CASSESWAGAQPQHF.

The chain has TRBV5-1 and TRBJ2-3, with TRBD2 matching 8 bases. Germline loops: CDR1 SGHRS, CDR2 YFSETQ. With 4 bases clipped from V and 0 bases from J, the junction kept 4 bases outside the gene matches. This CDR3 comprises 15 residues. The CDR3 nucleotides are TGCGCCAGCAGCCCCAGCGGGAGAAGCACAGATACGCAGTATTTT. Translated: CASSPSGRSTDTQYF.

This chain joins TRBV6-5 and TRBJ2-1, with 9 bases that match TRBD1. CDR3 length: 13 amino acids. Trimming took 8 bases from V and 9 from J; bases not matched to a gene: 8. Germline CDR1 is MNHEY and CDR2 is SVGAGI. DNA of the CDR3: TGTGCCAGCCACCAAAGACAGGGGGGTGAGCAGTTCTTC. This encodes CASHQRQGGEQFF.